The text below deals with one TCR beta chain. Cohorts were determined from participant-reported clinical history. Assay used: immunoSEQ multiplex PCR; TCRdb lists only in-frame clones, some missing. The table shows roughly 250,000 clones, with 87% occurring only once. This sample stems from a study of blood T cell repertoires in COVID-19. Study-wide background: Sample material is recorded as cDNA or gDNA derived from T cells, B-cell-depleted T cells, or PBMCs.

V was trimmed by 2 bases and J by 2 bases, leaving 13 bases between them. Germline CDR1 is SGHDN and CDR2 is FVKESK. This CDR3 comprises 15 residues. V and J are TRBV14 and TRBJ2-7; D gene ambiguous. The TCR sequence derives from a woman aged 30 to 39 with acute COVID-19. The sequenced material came from PBMCs or T cells enriched from blood (not recorded which). Here the CDR3 DNA reads TGTGCCAGCAGCCAAACCGGTACAGAGACCTACGAGCAGTACTTC. Amino acid sequence: CASSQTGTETYEQYF.